These 20 T cell receptor beta chains came from one sample sequenced in a study of cytomegalovirus exposure and HLA in healthy donors listed by TCRdb under 2017. Library method: the immunoSEQ multiplex PCR assay. A mixture of 60 forward primers for TCR Vbeta segments and 13 reverse primers for TCR Jbeta segments was used in the multiplex PCR. The source is immuneACCESS, and TCRdb retained only in-frame sequences with V and J called. Part of the clones is not carried over; for the studies checked, unresolved V genes explain less than half of this, and the remainder is unexplained. For this sample there are around 110,000 clones; about 64% appear just once. Less than 3% of the sample belongs to the ten largest clones. Sequencing was carried out using PBMCs. These receptor sequences come from a female donor in good health and CMV-seronegative.

The V gene is TRBV29-1, the J gene TRBJ1-1; TRBD1 matches at 9 bases. Losses at the gene ends were 7 bases for V and 1 base for J; bases not matched to a gene: 7. Germline CDR1 is SQVTM and CDR2 is ANQGSEA. This CDR3 spans 14 amino acids. The CDR3 reads CSAGTGWGNTEAFF. CDR3 bases: TGCAGCGCCGGGACAGGGTGGGGGAACACTGAAGCTTTCTTT.

To note about this clone: Distinct nucleotide sequences in the sample also encode this CDR3. V gene TRBV5-1 combines with J gene TRBJ2-1; 9 nucleotides match TRBD2. Trimming removed 8 bases from V and 4 bases from J; junction bases left unmatched: 7. CDR3 length equals 14 residues. The germline CDR1 and CDR2 sequences are SGHRS and YFSETQ. The CDR3 region is CASKASGTYNEQFF. CDR3 coding DNA: TGCGCCAGTAAGGCTAGCGGGACTTACAATGAGCAGTTCTTC.

This clone was detected only once. The chain combines TRBV5-4 with TRBJ2-5, with a possible D match to TRBD2 (6 bases). TRBJ2-7 matches the DNA end more closely, so the J call is doubtful. The germline CDR1 and CDR2 sequences are SGHNT and YYREEE (reference sequence). The CDR3 has 13 amino acids. The CDR3 reads CASSTDYSYEQYF. The CDR3, as DNA: TGTGCCAGCAGTACGGACTACTCCTACGAGCAGTACTTC.

The V call is TRBV7-2, the J call TRBJ1-2; D might be TRBD1 (5 bases). Germline CDR1 reads SGHTA; CDR2 reads FQGNSA. The V gene lost 5 bases and the J gene lost 3 bases, with 10 bases spanning the gap. The CDR3 spans 13 residues. CDR3 sequence reads: CASSPAGYYGYTF. The CDR3 DNA reads as TGTGCCAGCAGCCCCGCAGGGTACTATGGCTACACCTTC.

This clone was counted between two and nine times. This rearrangement joins TRBV6-1 to TRBJ1-2; D is unclear. V was clipped by 4 bases and J by 7 bases, with 16 bases between them. The CDR3 sequence is 14 residues long. CDR1 is MNHNS and CDR2 is SASEGT in the germline V gene. The DNA for the CDR3 is TGTGCCAGCAGTGGACAAGCAGCGGTGGGTGGCTACACCTTC. Residues: CASSGQAAVGGYTF.

The chain uses TRBV18 and TRBJ2-1; no clear D. V lost 4 bases and J lost 6, with 13 bases in between. There are 14 residues in the CDR3. Germline V gene sequence: CDR1 KGHSH, CDR2 LQKENI. The CDR3: CASSLSRGTNEQFF. CDR3 sequence (DNA): TGTGCCAGCTCACTTTCGAGAGGAACCAATGAGCAGTTCTTC. Drawing the rest from reference TRBV18 and TRBJ2-1, the complete variable domain is NAGVMQNPRHLVRRRGQEARLRCSPMKGHSHVYWYRQLPEEGLKFMVYLQKENIIDESGMPKERFSAEFPKEGPSILRIQQVVRGDSAAYFCASSLSRGTNEQFFGPGTRLTVL.

The rearrangement joins TRBV10-1 to TRBJ1-5; 8 positions agree with TRBD1. Losses at the gene ends were 8 bases for V and 2 bases for J; bases not matched to a gene: 5. In germline, CDR1 is WNHNN, CDR2 SYGVQD (reference sequence). The CDR3 is 14 amino acids. CDR3 in amino acids: CASGQGGGNQPQHF. For the CDR3, the DNA is TGCGCCAGCGGACAGGGAGGAGGCAATCAGCCCCAGCATTTT.

This clone was seen once. V is TRBV30 and J is TRBJ2-4; weak D call: TRBD2 (6 bases). CDR1 and CDR2 from the germline V gene are GTSNPN and SVGIG (reference sequence). The CDR3 runs 14 residues. V gave up 2 bases and J gave up 5 bases, with 13 bases separating them. The CDR3 region has the DNA TGTGCCTGGAGTTCACCGGGAGTACAAAACATTCAGTACTTC. Translation: CAWSSPGVQNIQYF.

The CDR3 spells CASSLDGLAGGYTF. The CDR3, as DNA: TGCGCCAGCAGCTTGGACGGACTCGCAGGAGGCTACACCTTC. This sequence joins TRBV5-1 and TRBJ1-2; no firm D call. The CDR3 consists of 14 residues. Trimming shortened V by 0 bases and J by 8 bases, and 14 bases separated the two germline ends. Germline CDR1 is SGHRS and CDR2 is YFSETQ.

The chain combines TRBV30 with TRBJ1-1; a possible D gene is TRBD1 (6 bases). Trimming shortened V by 2 bases and J by 5 bases, and 9 bases separated the two germline ends. Germline-derived CDR1 and CDR2 are GTSNPN and SVGIG (reference sequence). The CDR3 extends over 12 amino acids. CDR3 residues: CAWSPGATEAFF. The CDR3 DNA reads TGTGCCTGGAGTCCAGGGGCAACTGAAGCTTTCTTT.

This clone has only one observation. CDR3 in DNA: TGTGCCAGCAGTTACATAGCGGGGGGCACCGGGGAGCTGTTTTTT. As protein: CASSYIAGGTGELFF. The chain uses TRBV27 and TRBJ2-2; 10 bases align to TRBD2. Looked up from germline, CDR1 is MNHEY and CDR2 is SMNVEV (reference sequence). With 4 bases clipped from V and 4 bases from J, the junction kept 3 bases outside the gene matches. This CDR3 is 15 amino acids long.

V usage is TRBV5-5 and J usage is TRBJ2-1; D remains ambiguous. Trimming took 0 bases from V and 9 from J, leaving 13 bases between them. CDR3 length equals 14 residues. Germline values: CDR1 SGHKS, CDR2 YYEKEE (reference sequence). CDR3 DNA: TGTGCCAGCAGCTTGGGATCCAGTAGCCGTGAGCAGTTCTTC. It specifies CASSLGSSSREQFF.

The V gene is TRBV11-3, the J gene TRBJ2-7; tentative D call: TRBD2 (6 bases). The germline gives CDR1 SGHNT, CDR2 YENEEA. This CDR3 has 14 residues. V gave up 1 base and J gave up 5 bases, with 12 bases separating them. The CDR3 DNA reads as TGTGCCAGCAGCTTAGGGGACTTCCTCAACGAGCAGTACTTC. This encodes CASSLGDFLNEQYF.

The chain is built from TRBV10-1 and TRBJ2-3; 8 nucleotides match TRBD2. The CDR3 contains 16 residues. The J segment lost 4 bases and the V segment lost 2 bases, leaving 8 bases of the junction unmatched. Germline lookup yields CDR1 WNHNN and CDR2 SYGVQD (reference sequence). In DNA form, the CDR3 reads TGCGCCAGCAGTGAGGAGCGGGAGTCTCCGGCAGATACGCAGTATTTT. This codes for CASSEERESPADTQYF.

This rearrangement joins TRBV2 to TRBJ2-7; possibly TRBD1 for D (6 bases). Germline V gene lookup returns CDR1 SNHLY and CDR2 FYNNEI. The CDR3 has 10 amino acids. CDR3 sequence: CASSGLQGSV. The CDR3 DNA follows: TGTGCCAGCAGTGGTTTACAGGGCAGCGTC.

By its share, this clone is medium-sized. The chain uses TRBV7-9 and TRBJ2-1; TRBD2 aligns across 11 bases. V lost 5 bases to trimming and J lost 6 bases; unmatched junction nucleotides: 15. CDR1 and CDR2 from the germline V gene are SEHNR and FQNEAQ (reference sequence). This CDR3 has 18 amino acids. CDR3: CASSDTRELAGVGNEQFF. In nucleotides, the CDR3 is TGTGCCAGCAGCGACACAAGAGAACTAGCGGGAGTCGGCAATGAGCAGTTCTTC. The full variable domain, its missing parts supplied by reference TRBV7-9 and TRBJ2-1, is DTGVSQNPRHKITKRGQNVTFRCDPISEHNRLYWYRQTLGQGPEFLTYFQNEAQLEKSRLLSDRFSAERPKGSFSTLEIQRTEQGDSAMYLCASSDTRELAGVGNEQFFGPGTRLTVL.

This sequence joins TRBV11-1 and TRBJ2-3, with D maybe TRBD1 (5 bases). This CDR3 comprises 15 residues. CDR1 SGHAT and CDR2 FQDESV come from the germline V gene (reference sequence). Trimming stripped 5 bases from V and 2 bases from J, with 14 bases between. As DNA, the CDR3 is TGTGCCAGCAGCCCCAGGGCAGGTCCCACAGATACGCAGTATTTT. This gives the protein CASSPRAGPTDTQYF.

The chain carries TRBV27 and TRBJ2-7; a possible D gene is TRBD1 (5 bases). The ends were cut back, 3 bases at V and 5 bases at J, with 20 bases in the middle. Germline V CDR1 and CDR2: MNHEY, SMNVEV (reference sequence). The CDR3 is 16 residues long. As DNA, the CDR3 is TGTGCCAGCAGTTTTGTAGGGGCACTACGATTGGACGAGCAGTACTTC. It is translated as CASSFVGALRLDEQYF.

This clone was seen only a few times. The CDR3 loop is CASRGGGPTEQFF. Here the CDR3 DNA reads TGTGCCAGTAGGGGGGGAGGGCCAACTGAGCAGTTCTTC. The J gene is TRBJ2-1, the V gene TRBV7-2; D possibly corresponds to TRBD2 (7 bases). Germline V gene sequence: CDR1 SGHTA, CDR2 FQGNSA. The CDR3 is made up of 13 amino acids. V lost 9 bases and J lost 9, with 18 bases in between.

The J gene is TRBJ2-5, the V gene TRBV27, with D perhaps matching TRBD2 (7 bases). The CDR3 extends over 18 amino acids. V lost 3 bases and J 2 bases, leaving 22 bases between the germline ends. Germline V CDR1 and CDR2: MNHEY, SMNVEV (reference sequence). The CDR3 DNA sequence: TGTGCCAGCAGTTTGAGATCGGGGGGCTCGCGGGGGCAAGAGACCCAGTACTTC. Translated: CASSLRSGGSRGQETQYF.